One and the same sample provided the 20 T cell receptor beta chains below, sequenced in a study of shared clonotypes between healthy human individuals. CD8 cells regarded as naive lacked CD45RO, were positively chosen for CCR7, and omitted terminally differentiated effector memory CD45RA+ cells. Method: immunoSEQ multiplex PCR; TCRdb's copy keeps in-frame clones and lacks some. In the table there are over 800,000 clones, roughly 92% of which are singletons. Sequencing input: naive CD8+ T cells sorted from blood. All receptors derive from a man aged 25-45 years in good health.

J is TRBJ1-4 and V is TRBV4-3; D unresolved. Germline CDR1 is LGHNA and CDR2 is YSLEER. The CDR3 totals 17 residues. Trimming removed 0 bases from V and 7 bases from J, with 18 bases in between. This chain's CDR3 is CASSQDLRGGDSEKLFF. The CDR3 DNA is TGCGCCAGCAGCCAAGACCTACGCGGTGGGGATTCTGAAAAACTGTTTTTT.

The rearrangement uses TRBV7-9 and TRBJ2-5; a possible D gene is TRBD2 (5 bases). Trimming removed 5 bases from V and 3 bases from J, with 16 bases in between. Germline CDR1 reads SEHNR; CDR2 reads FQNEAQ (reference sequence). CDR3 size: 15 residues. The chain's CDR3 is CASSHRQDFKETQYF. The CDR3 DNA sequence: TGTGCCAGCAGCCACCGTCAGGACTTTAAAGAGACCCAGTACTTC.

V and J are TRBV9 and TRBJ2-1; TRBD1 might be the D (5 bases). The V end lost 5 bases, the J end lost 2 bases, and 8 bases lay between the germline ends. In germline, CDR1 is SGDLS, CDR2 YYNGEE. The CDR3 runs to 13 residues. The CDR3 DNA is TGTGCCAGCAGTCAGGGTCCCTACAATGAGCAGTTCTTC. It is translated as CASSQGPYNEQFF.

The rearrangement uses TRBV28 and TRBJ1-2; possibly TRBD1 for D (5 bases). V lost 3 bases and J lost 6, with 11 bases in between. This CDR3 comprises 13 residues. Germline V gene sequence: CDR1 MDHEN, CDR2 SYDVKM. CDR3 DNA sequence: TGTGCCAGCAGTTTTCTGGGGGACGATGGCTACACCTTC. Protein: CASSFLGDDGYTF.

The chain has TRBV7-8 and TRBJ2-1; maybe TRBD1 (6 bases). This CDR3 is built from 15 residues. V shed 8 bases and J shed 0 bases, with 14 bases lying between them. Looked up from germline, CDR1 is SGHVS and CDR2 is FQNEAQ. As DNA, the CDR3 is TGTGCCAGCGAGGGGTGGGGGCTCTCCTACAATGAGCAGTTCTTC. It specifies CASEGWGLSYNEQFF.

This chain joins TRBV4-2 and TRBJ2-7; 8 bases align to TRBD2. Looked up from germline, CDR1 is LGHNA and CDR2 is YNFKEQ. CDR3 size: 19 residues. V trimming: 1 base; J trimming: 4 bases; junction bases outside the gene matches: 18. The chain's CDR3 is CASSQVQFGRGLVLYEQYF. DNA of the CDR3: TGTGCCAGCAGCCAAGTACAGTTCGGTCGGGGACTAGTTTTATACGAGCAGTACTTC.

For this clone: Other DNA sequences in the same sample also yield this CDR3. As DNA, the CDR3 is TGTGCCAGCAGTTTTCCCGGCTACAATGAGCAGTTCTTC. Translation: CASSFPGYNEQFF. The chain is built from TRBV27 and TRBJ2-1; D is ambiguous. The V gene lost 3 bases and the J gene lost 3 bases, with 6 bases spanning the gap. The CDR3 runs to 13 residues. Germline CDR1 and CDR2: MNHEY and SMNVEV (reference sequence).

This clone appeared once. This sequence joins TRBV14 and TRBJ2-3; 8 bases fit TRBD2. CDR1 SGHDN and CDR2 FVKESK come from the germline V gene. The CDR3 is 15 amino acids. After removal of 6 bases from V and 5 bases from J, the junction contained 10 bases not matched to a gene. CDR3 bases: TGTGCCAGCAGTTTTTCTGCTAGCGGGCGAGATACGCAGTATTTT. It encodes CASSFSASGRDTQYF.

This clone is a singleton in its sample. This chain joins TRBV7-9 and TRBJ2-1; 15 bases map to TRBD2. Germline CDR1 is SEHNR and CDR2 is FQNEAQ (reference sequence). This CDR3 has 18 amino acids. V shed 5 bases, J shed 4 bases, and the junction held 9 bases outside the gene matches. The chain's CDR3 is CASSPPGLAGGQYNEQFF. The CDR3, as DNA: TGTGCCAGCAGCCCCCCCGGACTAGCGGGAGGGCAATACAATGAGCAGTTCTTC.

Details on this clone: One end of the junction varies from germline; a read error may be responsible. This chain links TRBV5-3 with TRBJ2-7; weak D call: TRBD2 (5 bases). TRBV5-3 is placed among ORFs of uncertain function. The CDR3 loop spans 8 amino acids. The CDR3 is CARGKRDF. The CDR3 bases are TGTGCCAGGGGTAAGAGGGACTTC.

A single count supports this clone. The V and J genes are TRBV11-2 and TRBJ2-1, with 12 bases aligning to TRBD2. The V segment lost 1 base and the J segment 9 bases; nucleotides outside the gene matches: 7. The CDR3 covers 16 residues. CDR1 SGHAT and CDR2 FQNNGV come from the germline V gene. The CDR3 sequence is CASSLGPSGRVREQFF. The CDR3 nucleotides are TGTGCCAGCAGCTTAGGGCCTAGCGGGAGGGTACGTGAGCAGTTCTTC.

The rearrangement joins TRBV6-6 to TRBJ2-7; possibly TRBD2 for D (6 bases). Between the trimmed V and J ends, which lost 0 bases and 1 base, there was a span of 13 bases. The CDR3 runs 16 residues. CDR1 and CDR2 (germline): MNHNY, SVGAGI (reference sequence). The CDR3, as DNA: TGTGCCAGCAGTTACTCGAGTAGCGGACCTTCCTACGAGCAGTACTTC. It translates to CASSYSSSGPSYEQYF.

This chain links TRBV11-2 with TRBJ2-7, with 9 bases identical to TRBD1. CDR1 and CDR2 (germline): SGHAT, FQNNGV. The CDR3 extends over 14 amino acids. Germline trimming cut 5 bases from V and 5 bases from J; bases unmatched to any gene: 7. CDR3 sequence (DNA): TGTGCCAGCAGCCCCGGGACAGGGTTCGACGAGCAGTACTTC. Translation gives CASSPGTGFDEQYF.

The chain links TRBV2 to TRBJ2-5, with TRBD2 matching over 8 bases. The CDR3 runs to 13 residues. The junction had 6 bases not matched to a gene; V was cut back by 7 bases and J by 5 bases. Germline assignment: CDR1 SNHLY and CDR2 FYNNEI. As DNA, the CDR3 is TGTGCCAGCATCCCAAGGACTAGCGAGACCCAGTACTTC. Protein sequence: CASIPRTSETQYF. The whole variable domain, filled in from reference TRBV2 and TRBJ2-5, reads EPEVTQTPSHQVTQMGQEVILRCVPISNHLYFYWYRQILGQKVEFLVSFYNNEISEKSEIFDDQFSVERPDGSNFTLKIRSTKLEDSAMYFCASIPRTSETQYFGPGTRLLVL.

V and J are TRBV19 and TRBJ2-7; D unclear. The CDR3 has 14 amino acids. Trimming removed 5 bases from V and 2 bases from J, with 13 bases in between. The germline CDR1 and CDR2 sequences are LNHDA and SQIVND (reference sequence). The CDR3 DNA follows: TGTGCCAGTAGTCCCACGGGTGGCGCCTACGAGCAGTACTTC. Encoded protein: CASSPTGGAYEQYF.

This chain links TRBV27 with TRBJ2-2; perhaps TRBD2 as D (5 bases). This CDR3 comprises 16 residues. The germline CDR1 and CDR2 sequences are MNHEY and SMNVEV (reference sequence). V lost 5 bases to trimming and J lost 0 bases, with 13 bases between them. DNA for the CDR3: TGTGCCAGCAGTCCCCCTCGAGGGACGAACACCGGGGAGCTGTTTTTT. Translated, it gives CASSPPRGTNTGELFF.

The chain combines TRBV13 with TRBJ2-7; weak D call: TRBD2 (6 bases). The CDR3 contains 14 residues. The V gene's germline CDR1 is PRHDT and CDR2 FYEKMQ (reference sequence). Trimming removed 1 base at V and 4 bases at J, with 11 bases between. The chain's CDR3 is CASSLAGEQYEQYF. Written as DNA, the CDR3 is TGTGCCAGCAGCTTAGCGGGAGAACAGTACGAGCAGTACTTC.

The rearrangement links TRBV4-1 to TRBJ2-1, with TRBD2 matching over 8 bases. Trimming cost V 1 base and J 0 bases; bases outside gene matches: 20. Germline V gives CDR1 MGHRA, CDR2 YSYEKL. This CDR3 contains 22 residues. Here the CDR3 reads CASSQGGGSGTNLHSSYNEQFF. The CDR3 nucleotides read TGCGCCAGCAGCCAAGGAGGGGGTAGCGGGACGAACTTACACAGCTCCTACAATGAGCAGTTCTTC.

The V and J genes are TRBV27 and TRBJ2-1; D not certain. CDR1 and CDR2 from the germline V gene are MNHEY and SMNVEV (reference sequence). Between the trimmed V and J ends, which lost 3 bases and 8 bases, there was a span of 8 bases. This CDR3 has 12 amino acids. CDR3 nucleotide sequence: TGTGCCAGCAGTTTTGCTGGGGATGAGCAGTTCTTC. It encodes CASSFAGDEQFF.

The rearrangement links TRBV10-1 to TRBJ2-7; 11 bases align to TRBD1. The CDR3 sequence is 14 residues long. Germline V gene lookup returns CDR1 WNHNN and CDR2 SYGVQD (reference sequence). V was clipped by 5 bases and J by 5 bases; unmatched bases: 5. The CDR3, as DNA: TGCGCCAGCAGTCGAGGGGACAGGGGGGACGAGCAGTACTTC. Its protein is CASSRGDRGDEQYF.